This paragraph covers one T cell receptor beta chain sequence. What antigen it recognizes has not been identified. One base away there is no much larger clone; base qualities are not given. Sample time point, as interpreted from the label and publication: cycle 1 day 1 (C1D1), immediately before nivolumab initiation. Every trial patient had relapsed following autologous stem cell transplantation, and prior brentuximab vedotin exposure was what differed among cohorts A, B and C. The trial cohort was composed of some 57 patients with relapsed/refractory classical Hodgkin lymphoma, for whom complete response, partial response or progressive disease was recorded as best overall response. Single-agent nivolumab was administered to trial patients in the multi-cohort phase II CheckMate 205 trial. An independent review committee assessed best overall response by applying the 2007 International Working Group response criteria. Trial PBMCs were collected just before the start of nivolumab (C1D1) and during therapy at cycle 2 day 1 and cycle 4 day 1. After peripheral blood was drawn into 8 mL Vacutainer Cell Preparation Tubes, PBMCs were isolated by centrifugation and then cryopreserved.

The data belong to a study of PD-1 blockade in classical Hodgkin lymphoma (dated by TCRdb to about 2020). Regarding the study in general: Nivolumab dosing was 3 mg/kg intravenously every 2 weeks, continuing until either disease progression or unacceptable toxicity. A peripheral blood immune signature of response to PD-1 blockade in classical Hodgkin lymphoma was defined using TCR beta sequencing and CyTOF. General conclusions and limits of the study: By C4D1, a significant rise was seen in CD4+ TCR diversity but not in CD8+ TCR diversity (p=0.0027 vs p=0.16), and the rise was most apparent among complete responders (p=0.02). Lower diversity was observed in patients in whom nivolumab was started less than 1 year after ASCT, and these patients were excluded from later analyses so that confounding by immune reconstitution would be avoided. The study was restricted to a single clinical trial cohort, and the causes of repertoire differences, possibly disease activity or prior therapy, were left undefined. Baseline diversity similar to that of newly diagnosed patients was observed in trial patients achieving complete response, whereas significantly lower diversity was observed in partial responders and progressors. Baseline TCR diversity was reported as lower in newly diagnosed patients than in healthy donors, and lower still in relapsed/refractory patients.

Genomic DNA was isolated using the Qiagen DNeasy kit from unsorted PBMCs as well as from negatively selected CD4+ and CD8+ fractions. TCR beta CDR3 regions were subjected to amplification by immunoSEQ multiplex PCR with primers that anneal to V and J segments. Amplification bias was minimized using a synthetic immune receptor repertoire, and residual bias was removed computationally after sequencing. Turning to the authors' computational methods: Custom Python scripts were used to quantify repertoire diversity as the Shannon entropy index. Unsorted, CD4+ and CD8+ repertoires were analyzed separately, except in combined analyses where CD4+ and CD8+ sequences were merged in silico. Clonal expansion was defined as at least a 2-fold frequency increase after treatment relative to C1D1, with a pseudocount of 0.5 for undetected baseline clones. Singleton clones were defined as clones with 0 or 1 copy at C1D1, and non-singleton clones were defined as clones with 2 or more copies. Clones expanded in unsorted samples were labelled as CD4+, CD8+ or unknown by matching protein sequences in sorted samples from the same patient. Wilcoxon tests on paired samples were used to test diversity changes from C1D1 to C4D1. The table comes from immuneACCESS by way of TCRdb, which keeps in-frame sequences with V and J called. Part of the clones is missing from these tables; in studies checked, under half for an unresolved V gene and the rest for unknown reasons. D and trimming were read from the DNA, whereas the V and J calls and clone size are those reported in that table. In this sample the table shows roughly 50,000 clones, more than 65% of which occur a single time. Together, the top ten hold around 17% of the sample.

Based on the germline V gene, the CDR1 and CDR2 sequences are SGHDN and FVKESK. Counted from cysteine to phenylalanine, this CDR3 has 15 amino acids. Just CDR3 DNA is preserved here, 45 bases in frame from base 1. At the junction V is shortened by 5 bases and J by 4 bases; bases outside the gene matches: 5. The source was peripheral blood mononuclear cells (PBMCs), collected at baseline. The receptor's source is a human donor with classical Hodgkin lymphoma. The V gene is TRBV14 and the J gene is TRBJ2-3, with 11 middle bases fitting TRBD2. CDR3 protein: CASSSNSGRADTQYF. The bases read TGTGCCAGCAGCTCTAATAGCGGGAGGGCAGATACGCAGTATTTT.